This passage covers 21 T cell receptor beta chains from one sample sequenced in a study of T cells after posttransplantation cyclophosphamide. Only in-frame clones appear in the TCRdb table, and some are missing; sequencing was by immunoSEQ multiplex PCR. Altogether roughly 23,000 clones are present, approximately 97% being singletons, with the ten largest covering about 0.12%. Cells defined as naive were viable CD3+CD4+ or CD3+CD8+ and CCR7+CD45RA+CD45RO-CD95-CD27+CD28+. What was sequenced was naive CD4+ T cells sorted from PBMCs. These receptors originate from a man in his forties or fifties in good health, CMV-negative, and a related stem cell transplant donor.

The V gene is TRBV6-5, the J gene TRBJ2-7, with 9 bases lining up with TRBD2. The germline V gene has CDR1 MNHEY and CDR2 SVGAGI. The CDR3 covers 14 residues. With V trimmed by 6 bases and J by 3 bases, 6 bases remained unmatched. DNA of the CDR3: TGTGCCAGCAGCCTTATAGCGGGAGACTACGAGCAGTACTTC. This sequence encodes CASSLIAGDYEQYF.

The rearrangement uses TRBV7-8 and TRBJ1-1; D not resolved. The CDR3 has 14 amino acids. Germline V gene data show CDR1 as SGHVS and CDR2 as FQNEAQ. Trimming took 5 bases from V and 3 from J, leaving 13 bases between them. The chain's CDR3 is CASSPAGRYTEAFF. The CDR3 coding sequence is TGTGCCAGCAGCCCGGCAGGAAGATACACTGAAGCTTTCTTT.

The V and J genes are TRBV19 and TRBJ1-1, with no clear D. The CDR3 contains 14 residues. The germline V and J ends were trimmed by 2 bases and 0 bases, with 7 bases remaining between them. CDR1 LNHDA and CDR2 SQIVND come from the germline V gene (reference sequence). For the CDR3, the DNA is TGTGCCAGTAGTATACAAAACATGAACACTGAAGCTTTCTTT. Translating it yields CASSIQNMNTEAFF.

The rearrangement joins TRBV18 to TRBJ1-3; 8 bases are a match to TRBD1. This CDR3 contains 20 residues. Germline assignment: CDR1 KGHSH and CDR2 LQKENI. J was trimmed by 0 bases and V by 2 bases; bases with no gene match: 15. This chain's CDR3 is CASSPWSERDRLSSGNTIYF. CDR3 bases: TGTGCCAGCTCACCATGGAGTGAGAGGGACAGGTTGAGCTCTGGAAACACCATATATTTT.

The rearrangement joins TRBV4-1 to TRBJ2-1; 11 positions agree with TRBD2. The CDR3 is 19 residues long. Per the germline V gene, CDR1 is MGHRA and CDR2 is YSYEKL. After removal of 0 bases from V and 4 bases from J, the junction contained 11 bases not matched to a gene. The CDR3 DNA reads TGCGCCAGCAGCCAAGATTGGGTAGTAAGACTAGCGGGGTACAATGAGCAGTTCTTC. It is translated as CASSQDWVVRLAGYNEQFF.

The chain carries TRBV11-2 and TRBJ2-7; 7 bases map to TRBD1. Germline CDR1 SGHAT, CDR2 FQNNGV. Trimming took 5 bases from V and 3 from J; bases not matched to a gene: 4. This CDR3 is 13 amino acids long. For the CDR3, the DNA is TGTGCCAGCAGCCCGGACAGGTTCTACGAGCAGTACTTC. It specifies CASSPDRFYEQYF.

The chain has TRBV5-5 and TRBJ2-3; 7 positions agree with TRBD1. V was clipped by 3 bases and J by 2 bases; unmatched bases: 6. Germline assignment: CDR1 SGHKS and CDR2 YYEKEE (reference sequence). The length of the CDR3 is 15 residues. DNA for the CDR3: TGTGCCAGCAGCTCGTCGACAGGGTCCACAGATACGCAGTATTTT. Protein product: CASSSSTGSTDTQYF.

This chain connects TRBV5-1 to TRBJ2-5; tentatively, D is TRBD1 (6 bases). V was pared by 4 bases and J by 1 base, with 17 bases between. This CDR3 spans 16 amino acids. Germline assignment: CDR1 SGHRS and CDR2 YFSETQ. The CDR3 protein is CASSPEPGQSQETQYF. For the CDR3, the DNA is TGCGCCAGCAGCCCGGAACCCGGACAGAGCCAAGAGACCCAGTACTTC. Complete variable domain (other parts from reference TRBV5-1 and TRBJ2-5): KAGVTQTPRYLIKTRGQQVTLSCSPISGHRSVSWYQQTPGQGLQFLFEYFSETQRNKGNFPGRFSGRQFSNSRSEMNVSTLELGDSALYLCASSPEPGQSQETQYFGPGTRLLVL.

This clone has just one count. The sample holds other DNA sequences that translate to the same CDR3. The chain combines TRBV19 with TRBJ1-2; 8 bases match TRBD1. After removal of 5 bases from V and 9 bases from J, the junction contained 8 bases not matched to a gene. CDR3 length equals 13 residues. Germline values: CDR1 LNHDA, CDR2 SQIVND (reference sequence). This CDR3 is CASSQDREESYTF. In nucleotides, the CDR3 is TGTGCCAGTAGTCAGGACAGGGAAGAGAGCTACACCTTC.

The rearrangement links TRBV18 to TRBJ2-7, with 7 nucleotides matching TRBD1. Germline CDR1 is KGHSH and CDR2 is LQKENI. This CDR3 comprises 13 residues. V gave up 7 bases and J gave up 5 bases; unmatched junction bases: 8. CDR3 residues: CASFDRVRDEQYF. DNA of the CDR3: TGTGCCAGCTTCGACAGGGTAAGGGACGAGCAGTACTTC.

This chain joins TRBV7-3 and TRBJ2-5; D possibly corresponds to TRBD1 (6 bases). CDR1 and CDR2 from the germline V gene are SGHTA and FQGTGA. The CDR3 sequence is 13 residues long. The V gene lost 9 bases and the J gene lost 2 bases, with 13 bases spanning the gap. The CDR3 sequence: CASAEQGQETQYF. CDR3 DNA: TGTGCCAGTGCCGAGCAGGGGCAAGAGACCCAGTACTTC.

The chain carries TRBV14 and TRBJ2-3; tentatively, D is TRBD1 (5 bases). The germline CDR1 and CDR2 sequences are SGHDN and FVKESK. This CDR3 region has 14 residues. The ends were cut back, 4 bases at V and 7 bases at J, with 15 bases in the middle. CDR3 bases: TGTGCCAGCAGCCCCCAGCAGGGAAGCAATACGCAGTATTTT. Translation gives CASSPQQGSNTQYF.

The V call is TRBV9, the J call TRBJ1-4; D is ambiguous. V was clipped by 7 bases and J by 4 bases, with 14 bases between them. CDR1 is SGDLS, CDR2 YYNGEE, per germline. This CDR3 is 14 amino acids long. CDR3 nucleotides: TGTGCCAGCTCCCCTTGGTACTTTAATGAAAAACTGTTTTTT. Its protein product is CASSPWYFNEKLFF.

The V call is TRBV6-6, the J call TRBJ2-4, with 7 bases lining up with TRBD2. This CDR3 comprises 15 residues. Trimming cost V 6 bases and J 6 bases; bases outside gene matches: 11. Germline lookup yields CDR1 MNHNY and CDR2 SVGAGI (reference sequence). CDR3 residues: CASSPLGGILNIQYF. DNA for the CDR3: TGTGCCAGCAGCCCCTTGGGGGGGATCCTAAACATTCAGTACTTC.

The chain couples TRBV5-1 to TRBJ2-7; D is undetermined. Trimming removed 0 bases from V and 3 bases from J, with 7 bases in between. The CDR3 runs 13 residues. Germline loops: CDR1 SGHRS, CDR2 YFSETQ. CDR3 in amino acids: CASSLVGSYEQYF. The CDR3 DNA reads TGCGCCAGCAGCTTGGTGGGCAGCTACGAGCAGTACTTC. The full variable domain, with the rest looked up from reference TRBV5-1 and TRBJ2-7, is KAGVTQTPRYLIKTRGQQVTLSCSPISGHRSVSWYQQTPGQGLQFLFEYFSETQRNKGNFPGRFSGRQFSNSRSEMNVSTLELGDSALYLCASSLVGSYEQYFGPGTRLTVT.

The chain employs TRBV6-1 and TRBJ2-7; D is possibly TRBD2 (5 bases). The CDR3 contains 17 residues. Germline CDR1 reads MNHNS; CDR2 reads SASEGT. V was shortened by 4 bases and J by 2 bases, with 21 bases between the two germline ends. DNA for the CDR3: TGTGCCAGCAGTGGAGTTACGGGAACTATCCGGGCCTACGAGCAGTACTTC. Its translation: CASSGVTGTIRAYEQYF.

CDR3 DNA: TGTGCCAGTAGTTCCTCACCGGGACAGGGATTAAGCAATCAGCCCCAGCATTTT. This translates into CASSSSPGQGLSNQPQHF. The V gene is TRBV19, the J gene TRBJ1-5, with 9 bases that match TRBD1. Trimming cost V 5 bases and J 1 base; bases outside gene matches: 12. The CDR3 totals 18 residues. Germline lookup yields CDR1 LNHDA and CDR2 SQIVND (reference sequence).

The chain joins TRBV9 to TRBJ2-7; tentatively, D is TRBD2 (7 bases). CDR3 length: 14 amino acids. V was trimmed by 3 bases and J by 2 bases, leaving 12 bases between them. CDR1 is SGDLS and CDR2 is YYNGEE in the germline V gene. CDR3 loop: CASSEGGGTYEQYF. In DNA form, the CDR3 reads TGTGCCAGCAGCGAGGGAGGGGGGACCTACGAGCAGTACTTC.

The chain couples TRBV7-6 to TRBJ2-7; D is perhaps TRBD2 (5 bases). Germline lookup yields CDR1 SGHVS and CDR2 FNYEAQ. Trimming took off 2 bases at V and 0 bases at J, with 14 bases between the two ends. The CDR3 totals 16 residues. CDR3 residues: CASSLFGTGSSYEQYF. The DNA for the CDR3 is TGTGCCAGCAGCTTATTTGGCACGGGAAGCTCCTACGAGCAGTACTTC.

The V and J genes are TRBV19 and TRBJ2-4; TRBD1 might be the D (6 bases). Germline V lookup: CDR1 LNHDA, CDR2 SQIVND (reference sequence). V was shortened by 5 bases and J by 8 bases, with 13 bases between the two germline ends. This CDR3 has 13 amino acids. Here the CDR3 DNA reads TGTGCCAGTAGTCCCAACAGGGCTGACATTCAGTACTTC. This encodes CASSPNRADIQYF.

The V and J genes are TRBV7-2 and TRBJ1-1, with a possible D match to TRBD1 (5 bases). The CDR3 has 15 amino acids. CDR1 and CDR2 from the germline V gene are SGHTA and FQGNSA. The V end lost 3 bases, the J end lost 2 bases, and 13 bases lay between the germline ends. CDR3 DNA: TGTGCCAGCAGCTTGGGGGGTACTGTTAACACTGAAGCTTTCTTT. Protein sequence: CASSLGGTVNTEAFF.